This TCR beta chain is from a study of T cell repertoires in cytomegalovirus infection. V shed 5 bases, J shed 4 bases, and the junction held 7 bases outside the gene matches. Germline CDR1 SEHNR, CDR2 FQNEAQ (reference sequence). The CDR3 length is 14 residues. TCRdb re-derived calls from the reads in MiXCR, one entry per CDR3 protein. Seen here are approximately 120,000 distinct CDR3 sequences, 25% to 30% observed once, and the top ten hold approximately 78%. This clonotype has ten or more counts. Its antigen remains unidentified. V and J are TRBV7-9 and TRBJ2-7; the match to TRBD1 covers 8 bases. The source was CD8+ T cells from cultured PBMCs, collected from culture after CMV antigen stimulation. The clonotype comes from a human donor in good health (CMV status not recorded). Some clones in this sample may be carry-over from other donors' samples. CDR3 DNA: TGTGCCAGCAGCCCCGACAGGGGTCCTTACGAGCAGTACTTC. It is translated as CASSPDRGPYEQYF.